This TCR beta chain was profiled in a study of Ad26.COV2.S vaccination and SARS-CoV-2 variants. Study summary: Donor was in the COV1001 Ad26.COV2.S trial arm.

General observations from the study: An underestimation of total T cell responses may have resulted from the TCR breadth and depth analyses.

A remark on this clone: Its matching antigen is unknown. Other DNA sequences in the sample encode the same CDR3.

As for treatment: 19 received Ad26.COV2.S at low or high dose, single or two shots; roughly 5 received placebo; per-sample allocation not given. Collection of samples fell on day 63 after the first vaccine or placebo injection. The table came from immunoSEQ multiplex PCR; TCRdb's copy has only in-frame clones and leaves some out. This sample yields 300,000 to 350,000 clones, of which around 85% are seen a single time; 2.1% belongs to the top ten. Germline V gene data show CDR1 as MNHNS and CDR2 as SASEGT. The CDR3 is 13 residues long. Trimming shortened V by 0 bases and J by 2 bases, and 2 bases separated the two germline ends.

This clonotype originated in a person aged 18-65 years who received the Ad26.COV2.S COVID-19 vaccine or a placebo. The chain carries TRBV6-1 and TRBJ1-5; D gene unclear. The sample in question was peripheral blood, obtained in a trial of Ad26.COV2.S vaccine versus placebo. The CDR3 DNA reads TGTGCCAGCAGTGAAGCAGGCAATCAGCCCCAGCATTTT. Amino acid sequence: CASSEAGNQPQHF.